This T cell receptor beta chain was found in a study of PD-1 and CTLA-4 blockade in melanoma. Repertoires were generated with immunoSEQ multiplex PCR, while TCRdb's copy carries only in-frame clones and drops some. The sample includes around 16,000 clones, over 65% of them seen just once. Per the germline V gene, CDR1 is SGHRS and CDR2 is YFSETQ. This CDR3 contains 14 residues. Trimming removed 6 bases from V and 6 bases from J; junction bases left unmatched: 2. The chain carries TRBV5-1 and TRBJ2-1; TRBD2 matches at 14 bases. The sequences come from CD8+ T cells from peripheral blood, collected before anti-PD-1 treatment. The source is a human donor with melanoma. CDR3 bases: TGCGCCAGCAAGACTAGCGGGAGGGTCAATGAGCAGTTCTTC. Protein product: CASKTSGRVNEQFF.